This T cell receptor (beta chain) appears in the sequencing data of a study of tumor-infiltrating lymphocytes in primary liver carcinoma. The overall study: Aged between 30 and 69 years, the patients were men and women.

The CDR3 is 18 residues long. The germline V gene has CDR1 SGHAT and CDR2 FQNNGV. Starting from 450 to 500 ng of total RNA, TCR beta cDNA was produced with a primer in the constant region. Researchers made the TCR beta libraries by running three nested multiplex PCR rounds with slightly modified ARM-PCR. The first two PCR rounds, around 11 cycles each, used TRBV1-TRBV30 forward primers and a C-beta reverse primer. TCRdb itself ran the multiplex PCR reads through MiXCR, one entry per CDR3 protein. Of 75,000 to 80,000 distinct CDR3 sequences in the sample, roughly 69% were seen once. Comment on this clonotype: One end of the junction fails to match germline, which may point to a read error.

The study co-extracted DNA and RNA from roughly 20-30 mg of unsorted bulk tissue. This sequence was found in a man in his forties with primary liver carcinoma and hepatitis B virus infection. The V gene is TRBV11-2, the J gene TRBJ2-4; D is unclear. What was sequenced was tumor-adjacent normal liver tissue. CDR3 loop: CASSPTKASTVARNIQYF. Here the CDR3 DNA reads TGTGCCAGCAGCCCAACTAAGGCTTCCACGGTGGCCAGAAACATTCAGTACTTC.